The 25 T cell receptor beta chains below come from one sample, sequenced in a study of blood T cell repertoires in COVID-19. Profiling relied on immunoSEQ multiplex PCR, and the TCRdb table lists in-frame clones only, not all of them. Seen here are about 180,000 clones, roughly four fifths observed once, and the top ten hold around 7.3%. Specimen: peripheral blood. The receptors here all came from a woman in her seventies with COVID-19, enrolled during active disease.

The J gene is TRBJ1-2, the V gene TRBV7-8; D gene ambiguous. The CDR3 loop spans 14 amino acids. V was clipped by 5 bases and J by 7 bases, with 17 bases between them. Germline V gene data show CDR1 as SGHVS and CDR2 as FQNEAQ. CDR3 DNA sequence: TGTGCCAGCAGCCGAGACACCGATGTTCGTGGCTACACCTTC. This sequence encodes CASSRDTDVRGYTF.

V and J are TRBV5-4 and TRBJ2-2, with D perhaps TRBD2 (6 bases). There are 16 residues in the CDR3. Germline CDR1 and CDR2: SGHNT and YYREEE (reference sequence). Trimming shortened V by 4 bases and J by 4 bases, and 17 bases separated the two germline ends. CDR3 DNA: TGTGCCAGCAGCCCCGGGGAGCGGGCTGGCACCGGGGAGCTGTTTTTT. Its translation: CASSPGERAGTGELFF.

CDR3 sequence reads: CASSPEQGYSPGYTF. The CDR3 DNA reads TGTGCCAGCAGTCCAGAACAGGGTTACTCTCCTGGCTACACCTTC. V usage is TRBV28 and J usage is TRBJ1-2; D perhaps matches TRBD1 (6 bases). This CDR3 region has 15 residues. V lost 5 bases and J lost 7, with 20 bases in between. CDR1 and CDR2 (germline): MDHEN, SYDVKM.

This clone showed up just a few times. The rearrangement links TRBV2 to TRBJ2-3, with a possible D match to TRBD2 (6 bases). The CDR3 covers 15 residues. V lost 6 bases to trimming and J lost 0 bases, with 13 bases between them. CDR1 and CDR2 from the germline V gene are SNHLY and FYNNEI. CDR3 nucleotides: TGTGCCAGCAGCGGGGGACTCCTTAGCACAGATACGCAGTATTTT. Protein: CASSGGLLSTDTQYF.

CDR3 sequence reads: CASSLQSYEQYF. As DNA, the CDR3 is TGTGCCAGCAGTTTACAGTCCTACGAGCAGTACTTC. The chain joins TRBV12-3 or TRBV12-4 to TRBJ2-7; no clear D. V was shortened by 2 bases and J by 1 base, with 3 bases between the two germline ends. There are 12 residues in the CDR3.

The V call is TRBV10-3, the J call TRBJ2-6; D perhaps matches TRBD1 (6 bases). The CDR3 consists of 16 residues. Trimming took 0 bases from V and 2 from J, leaving 8 bases between them. Germline V gene data show CDR1 as ENHRY and CDR2 as SYGVKD. The CDR3 coding sequence is TGTGCCATCAGTGAGTCGGCAGGGGCTGGGGCCAACGTCCTGACTTTC. This codes for CAISESAGAGANVLTF.

The rearrangement links TRBV5-1 to TRBJ2-1, with 7 bases lining up with TRBD2. CDR1 and CDR2 (germline): SGHRS, YFSETQ. The CDR3 runs to 15 residues. After removal of 5 bases from V and 2 bases from J, the junction contained 7 bases not matched to a gene. In DNA, the CDR3 is TGCGCCAGCAGGTATGAGCTAGCGGCCTACAATGAGCAGTTCTTC. Translation: CASRYELAAYNEQFF.

V gene TRBV7-6 combines with J gene TRBJ2-7, with D possibly TRBD2 on 6 matching bases. The CDR3 loop spans 15 amino acids. V was clipped by 1 base and J by 0 bases, with 10 bases between them. Germline V gene lookup returns CDR1 SGHVS and CDR2 FNYEAQ. CDR3 protein: CASSLGAGSSYEQYF. In DNA, the CDR3 is TGTGCCAGCAGCTTAGGGGCGGGAAGCTCCTACGAGCAGTACTTC.

This rearrangement joins TRBV12-3 or TRBV12-4 to TRBJ2-3; unclear D gene. Trimming removed 6 bases at V and 2 bases at J, with 6 bases between. This CDR3 spans 12 amino acids. As DNA, the CDR3 is TGTGCCAGCAGCCGTTTCACAGATACGCAGTATTTT. Its protein is CASSRFTDTQYF.

The CDR3 DNA sequence: TGTGCCAGCAGCATGTGGTACAGGGCCTACGAGCAGTACTTC. This gives the protein CASSMWYRAYEQYF. The chain links TRBV5-6 to TRBJ2-7, with D possibly being TRBD1 (6 bases). CDR1 is SGHDT, CDR2 YYEEEE, per germline. This CDR3 has 14 amino acids. V was clipped by 4 bases and J by 2 bases, with 13 bases between them. Filled out from reference TRBV5-6 and TRBJ2-7, the complete variable domain reads DAGVTQSPTHLIKTRGQQVTLRCSPKSGHDTVSWYQQALGQGPQFIFQYYEEEERQRGNFPDRFSGHQFPNYSSELNVNALLLGDSALYLCASSMWYRAYEQYFGPGTRLTVT.

This clone has a handful of counts. Relative to the germline gene, one junction end is altered; a read error may explain this. The chain is built from TRBV7-8 and TRBJ2-7; tentative D call: TRBD1 (6 bases). Per germline, CDR1 SGHVS and CDR2 FQNEAQ. This CDR3 spans 13 amino acids. CDR3 sequence: CASSLRSDSLLLF. The CDR3 DNA is TGTGCCAGCAGCTTAAGATCGGACAGCCTTTTACTCTTC.

The chain couples TRBV5-1 to TRBJ1-2, with TRBD1 identical over 8 bases. V lost 2 bases to trimming and J lost 10 bases; unmatched junction nucleotides: 10. Germline lookup yields CDR1 SGHRS and CDR2 YFSETQ. The CDR3 consists of 14 residues. The CDR3 DNA reads as TGCGCCAGCAGCTTCACGGACAGGGAGGGTGCCTACACCTTC. Its protein is CASSFTDREGAYTF.

The chain recombines TRBV5-6 with TRBJ2-3, with 10 positions matching TRBD2. Trimming cost V 6 bases and J 4 bases; bases outside gene matches: 8. This CDR3 has 15 residues. Germline V CDR1 and CDR2: SGHDT, YYEEEE. The CDR3: CASTASGSYPDTQYF. In nucleotides, the CDR3 is TGTGCCAGCACCGCTAGCGGGAGTTACCCAGATACGCAGTATTTT.

This clone was counted once. At one boundary the junction diverges from the germline segment, which might be a read error. This chain uses TRBV3-1 (or the pseudogene TRBV3-2) with TRBJ2-7; 8 nucleotides line up with TRBD1. The CDR3 sequence is 15 residues long. CDR1 is LGHDT, CDR2 YNNKEL, per germline (reference sequence). CDR3: CASSRSGTGPYGQYF. DNA of the CDR3: TGTGCCAGCAGCAGATCCGGGACAGGCCCGTACGGGCAGTACTTC.

This sequence joins TRBV18 and TRBJ2-1, with 9 positions matching TRBD2. The V gene end was trimmed by 4 bases and the J gene end by 7 bases; junction bases not matched to a gene: 5. Germline V gene sequence: CDR1 KGHSH, CDR2 LQKENI. The CDR3 totals 14 residues. The CDR3 here is CASSQSSGSNEQFF. The CDR3 DNA follows: TGTGCCAGCTCACAGAGTAGCGGGAGTAATGAGCAGTTCTTC.

The V and J genes are TRBV28 and TRBJ2-7, with D possibly matching TRBD1 (5 bases). The CDR3 loop spans 15 amino acids. Trimming removed 5 bases at V and 6 bases at J, with 20 bases between. Germline assignment: CDR1 MDHEN and CDR2 SYDVKM. This CDR3 is CASSDAPQPRVEQYF. For the CDR3, the DNA is TGTGCCAGCAGTGACGCCCCCCAGCCCAGGGTCGAGCAGTACTTC.

The chain carries TRBV28 and TRBJ2-2; TRBD2 might be the D (6 bases). The CDR3 has 16 residues. Germline CDR1 reads MDHEN; CDR2 reads SYDVKM. Trimming stripped 2 bases from V and 8 bases from J, with 18 bases between. CDR3 in amino acids: CASSLGGTGVRGELFF. For the CDR3, the DNA is TGTGCCAGCAGTTTAGGAGGGACTGGGGTCCGGGGGGAGCTGTTTTTT.

Worth noting for this clone: The same CDR3 is also encoded by other DNA sequences in this sample. The chain uses TRBV28 and TRBJ1-2, with TRBD1 as a possible D gene (5 bases). Germline values: CDR1 MDHEN, CDR2 SYDVKM. The CDR3 covers 11 residues. Trimming left V 9 bases short and J 4 bases short, with 9 bases between. In nucleotides, the CDR3 is TGTGCCAGTTCTGACAGCTATGGCTACACCTTC. Protein sequence: CASSDSYGYTF.

V gene TRBV6-6 combines with J gene TRBJ1-5; the D is unclear. Trimming shortened V by 8 bases and J by 1 base, and 9 bases separated the two germline ends. Per germline, CDR1 MNHNY and CDR2 SVGAGI (reference sequence). The CDR3 loop spans 13 amino acids. The CDR3 DNA reads as TGTGCCAGCTCGACCGGGAGCAATCAGCCCCAGCATTTT. Translating gives CASSTGSNQPQHF.

This clone was detected only once. V is TRBV10-3 and J is TRBJ1-6; no clear D gene. The V and J ends lost 4 bases and 5 bases respectively, with 6 bases between them. CDR1 ENHRY and CDR2 SYGVKD come from the germline V gene. The CDR3 is made up of 13 amino acids. The CDR3 DNA is TGTGCCATCAGTGTAGAAAATAATTCACCCCTCCACTTT. Its translation: CAISVENNSPLHF.

The V call is TRBV18, the J call TRBJ2-3, with D perhaps TRBD1 (6 bases). The CDR3 sequence is 14 residues long. The germline V gene has CDR1 KGHSH and CDR2 LQKENI. The V end was cut by 5 bases, the J end by 3 bases, with 12 bases between. CDR3 DNA: TGTGCCAGCTCAGCCTCCACAGGGACAGATACGCAGTATTTT. It codes for CASSASTGTDTQYF. Full variable domain (remainder filled in from reference TRBV18 and TRBJ2-3): NAGVMQNPRHLVRRRGQEARLRCSPMKGHSHVYWYRQLPEEGLKFMVYLQKENIIDESGMPKERFSAEFPKEGPSILRIQQVVRGDSAAYFCASSASTGTDTQYFGPGTRLTVL.

A few counts support this clone. The chain carries TRBV18 and TRBJ2-5, with D possibly being TRBD2 (5 bases). V gave up 1 base and J gave up 1 base, with 13 bases separating them. CDR1 and CDR2 (germline): KGHSH, LQKENI. The CDR3 sequence is 16 residues long. The CDR3 DNA reads as TGTGCCAGCTCACCACGTAAAGGCGGGTTCCAAGAGACCCAGTACTTC. This translates into CASSPRKGGFQETQYF.

The genes are TRBV20-1 and TRBJ2-7; 7 nucleotides agree with TRBD2. J lost 12 bases, V lost 1 base, and 6 bases had no gene match. The CDR3 contains 11 residues. Germline values: CDR1 DFQATT, CDR2 SNEGSKA (reference sequence). CDR3 sequence reads: CSARVGLGMYF. CDR3 sequence (DNA): TGCAGTGCTAGAGTAGGACTAGGCATGTACTTC.

This sequence joins TRBV7-2 and TRBJ2-1; D call uncertain. Trimming pared 4 bases from V and 6 bases from J, leaving 7 bases between. The CDR3 is 12 residues long. Germline values: CDR1 SGHTA, CDR2 FQGNSA. CDR3 sequence reads: CASSSPFNEQFF. The CDR3 DNA reads as TGTGCCAGCAGCTCCCCCTTCAATGAGCAGTTCTTC.

The chain is built from TRBV25-1 and TRBJ2-1; 11 nucleotides align to TRBD2. This CDR3 region has 15 residues. Germline values: CDR1 MGHDK, CDR2 SYGVNS. V shed 4 bases and J 8 bases; nucleotides not matched to a gene: 7. The CDR3 sequence is CASSGGTSGIHEQFF. CDR3 DNA: TGTGCCAGCAGTGGCGGGACTAGCGGTATTCATGAGCAGTTCTTC.